A single sample gave rise to the 27 T cell receptor beta chains below, sequenced in a study of T cell responses to AZD1222 COVID-19 vaccine (dated by TCRdb to the early 2020s). Libraries were built with the immunoSEQ multiplex PCR assay. In its TCRdb copy, this immuneACCESS table keeps in-frame sequences only and misses some clones. Where compared with another copy, unresolved V genes explain less than half of these, and the others have no known cause. The sample has more than 95,000 clones on record, over 75% of them singletons. The ten largest clones add up to around a sixth of the sample. This sample's time point label indicates: baseline before first vaccination. Sample: peripheral blood, taken on day 0 of AZD1222 vaccination. These receptors all come from an adult in good health.

This chain joins TRBV5-1 and TRBJ2-4; D is tentatively TRBD1 or TRBD2 (6 bases each). Trimming pared 4 bases from V and 0 bases from J, leaving 8 bases between. CDR3 length: 14 amino acids. In germline, CDR1 is SGHRS, CDR2 YFSETQ. CDR3 loop: CASSRGVAKNIQYF. DNA of the CDR3: TGCGCCAGCAGCAGGGGGGTAGCCAAAAACATTCAGTACTTC.

This clone was counted a single time. The CDR3 is CASSRDRSGNTIYF. The CDR3 nucleotides read TGCGCCAGCAGCAGGGACAGATCTGGAAACACCATATATTTT. This chain links TRBV5-1 with TRBJ1-3; 7 nucleotides match TRBD1. Germline-derived CDR1 and CDR2 are SGHRS and YFSETQ. Trimming took 4 bases from V and 1 from J; bases not matched to a gene: 2. The CDR3 sequence is 14 residues long.

In its sample, this clone was seen a few times. The chain links TRBV5-5 to TRBJ2-3; a weak D match, TRBD2 (6 bases). The CDR3 covers 17 residues. Looked up from germline, CDR1 is SGHKS and CDR2 is YYEKEE (reference sequence). V was pared by 0 bases and J by 8 bases, with 22 bases between. CDR3 amino acids: CASSLGATMSEGGTQYF. Here the CDR3 DNA reads TGTGCCAGCAGCTTGGGGGCCACTATGTCGGAGGGAGGTACGCAGTATTTT.

This clone has a handful of counts. V is TRBV7-8 and J is TRBJ2-5; a weak D match, TRBD2 (6 bases). Germline lookup yields CDR1 SGHVS and CDR2 FQNEAQ. CDR3 length: 13 amino acids. V was clipped by 7 bases and J by 3 bases, with 12 bases between them. CDR3 coding DNA: TGTGCCAGCATATGGAGGGGTAAAGAGACCCAGTACTTC. Its protein product is CASIWRGKETQYF.

This rearrangement joins TRBV2 to TRBJ2-2; D may be TRBD1 (6 bases). Germline CDR1 and CDR2: SNHLY and FYNNEI. V gave up 3 bases and J gave up 1 base, with 12 bases separating them. The CDR3 has 16 residues. The CDR3 DNA follows: TGTGCCAGCAGTGACGGCCAGGGGTGGAACACCGGGGAGCTGTTTTTT. This gives the protein CASSDGQGWNTGELFF.

The chain has TRBV6-5 and TRBJ1-1; D uncertain. The CDR3 runs 13 residues. V lost 7 bases and J lost 5, with 14 bases in between. Germline lookup yields CDR1 MNHEY and CDR2 SVGAGI. As DNA, the CDR3 is TGTGCCAGCACCGTGGGAGGTTTTACTGAAGCTTTCTTT. Translation gives CASTVGGFTEAFF.

The V gene is TRBV2, the J gene TRBJ2-1; perhaps TRBD2 as D (5 bases). Trimming shortened V by 5 bases and J by 4 bases, and 21 bases separated the two germline ends. This CDR3 comprises 17 residues. Germline CDR1 is SNHLY and CDR2 is FYNNEI. The DNA for the CDR3 is TGTGCCAGCAGTCGGACGGCTTTATCGGGGTCTTACAATGAGCAGTTCTTC. It is translated as CASSRTALSGSYNEQFF. Looking up the rest from reference TRBV2 and TRBJ2-1 gives the full variable domain: EPEVTQTPSHQVTQMGQEVILRCVPISNHLYFYWYRQILGQKVEFLVSFYNNEISEKSEIFDDQFSVERPDGSNFTLKIRSTKLEDSAMYFCASSRTALSGSYNEQFFGPGTRLTVL.

The chain couples TRBV19 to TRBJ1-3, with TRBD1 matching 11 bases. Germline V lookup: CDR1 LNHDA, CDR2 SQIVND (reference sequence). The J segment lost 2 bases and the V segment lost 1 base, leaving 16 bases of the junction unmatched. The length of the CDR3 is 21 residues. The CDR3 sequence is CASSIALGTGGPGAPGNTIYF. The CDR3 DNA reads as TGTGCCAGTAGTATAGCCCTGGGGACAGGGGGACCCGGAGCCCCTGGAAACACCATATATTTT. The full variable domain, in which reference TRBV19 and TRBJ1-3 provide the parts outside the CDR3, is DGGITQSPKYLFRKEGQNVTLSCEQNLNHDAMYWYRQDPGQGLRLIYYSQIVNDFQKGDIAEGYSVSREKKESFPLTVTSAQKNPTAFYLCASSIALGTGGPGAPGNTIYFGEGSWLTVV.

This chain connects TRBV9 to TRBJ2-6; no definite D call. Trimming pared 3 bases from V and 0 bases from J, leaving 10 bases between. This CDR3 is 16 amino acids long. Germline V lookup: CDR1 SGDLS, CDR2 YYNGEE. The CDR3 nucleotides read TGTGCCAGCAGCGCAGATCACGGCTCTGGGGCCAACGTCCTGACTTTC. It translates to CASSADHGSGANVLTF.

The chain combines TRBV5-5 with TRBJ1-6; D is possibly TRBD1 (5 bases). The CDR3 extends over 12 amino acids. Germline V CDR1 and CDR2: SGHKS, YYEKEE (reference sequence). V was pared by 3 bases and J by 10 bases, with 8 bases between. In DNA, the CDR3 is TGTGCCAGCAGCTCGAACAGGTCACCCCTCCACTTT. It yields the protein CASSSNRSPLHF. The whole variable domain, remainder taken from reference TRBV5-5 and TRBJ1-6, is DAGVTQSPTHLIKTRGQQVTLRCSPISGHKSVSWYQQVLGQGPQFIFQYYEKEERGRGNFPDRFSARQFPNYSSELNVNALLLGDSALYLCASSSNRSPLHFGNGTRLTVT.

This chain uses TRBV14 with TRBJ1-2, with D perhaps TRBD1 (5 bases). The germline V gene encodes CDR1 SGHDN and CDR2 FVKESK. CDR3 length: 14 residues. V lost 5 bases and J lost 8, with 18 bases in between. This CDR3 is CASSSDKYYGGYTF. In nucleotides, the CDR3 is TGTGCCAGCAGCTCGGACAAATATTATGGAGGCTACACCTTC.

V is TRBV2 and J is TRBJ2-3; D may match TRBD1 or TRBD2 (5 bases each). CDR1 and CDR2 (germline): SNHLY, FYNNEI. The CDR3 length is 13 residues. V was trimmed by 6 bases and J by 4 bases, leaving 11 bases between them. DNA of the CDR3: TGTGCCAGCAGCGTTCAGGGAGCAGATACGCAGTATTTT. This codes for CASSVQGADTQYF.

The rearrangement joins TRBV7-3 to TRBJ2-3; no definite D call. The CDR3 loop spans 14 amino acids. The V gene's germline CDR1 is SGHTA and CDR2 FQGTGA. V lost 0 bases, J lost 6 bases, and 10 bases lay in between. As DNA, the CDR3 is TGTGCCAGCAGCTTAACGGGCGGCAGGGATACGCAGTATTTT. It encodes CASSLTGGRDTQYF. Variable domain in full (rest from reference TRBV7-3 and TRBJ2-3): GAGVSQTPSNKVTEKGKYVELRCDPISGHTALYWYRQSLGQGPEFLIYFQGTGAADDSGLPNDRFFAVRPEGSVSTLKIQRTERGDSAVYLCASSLTGGRDTQYFGPGTRLTVL.

The chain combines TRBV7-6 with TRBJ1-1; unclear D gene. Trimming pared 1 base from V and 8 bases from J, leaving 23 bases between. The CDR3 runs to 17 residues. Germline CDR1 reads SGHVS; CDR2 reads FNYEAQ. Written as DNA, the CDR3 is TGTGCCAGCAGCTTAGAGTCGAGTGGAGGCCGAACGGGGGAAGCTTTCTTT. As protein: CASSLESSGGRTGEAFF.

CDR3 sequence reads: CASSYAGANYGYTF. As DNA, the CDR3 is TGTGCCAGCAGTTACGCCGGAGCTAACTATGGCTACACCTTC. This sequence joins TRBV6-5 and TRBJ1-2; D unresolved. The CDR3 sequence is 14 residues long. CDR1 is MNHEY and CDR2 is SVGAGI in the germline V gene. V was clipped by 2 bases and J by 0 bases, with 7 bases between them.

The chain links TRBV10-1 to TRBJ1-1, with D tentatively TRBD1 (5 bases). The CDR3 covers 15 residues. Germline assignment: CDR1 WNHNN and CDR2 SYGVQD (reference sequence). Trimming stripped 0 bases from V and 1 base from J, with 9 bases between. The CDR3 DNA follows: TGCGCCAGCAGTGAGTCGAATGGGGGGAACACTGAAGCTTTCTTT. It specifies CASSESNGGNTEAFF.

This clone has just one count. This chain joins TRBV6-6 and TRBJ2-1, with a weak D call TRBD2 (6 bases). This CDR3 contains 14 residues. Per germline, CDR1 MNHNY and CDR2 SVGAGI (reference sequence). V gave up 6 bases and J gave up 5 bases, with 14 bases separating them. CDR3 loop: CASRSRDSDNEQFF. The CDR3 bases are TGTGCCAGCAGGTCCCGGGACTCTGACAATGAGCAGTTCTTC.

The V and J genes are TRBV3-1 (or the pseudogene TRBV3-2) and TRBJ1-4, with a tentative D call TRBD1 (5 bases). Trimming left V 2 bases short and J 0 bases short, with 16 bases between. Germline CDR1 is LGHDT and CDR2 is YNNKEL (reference sequence). The CDR3 loop spans 18 amino acids. CDR3: CASSQLRQRSATNEKLFF. CDR3 DNA sequence: TGTGCCAGCAGCCAACTCCGACAGAGATCGGCAACTAATGAAAAACTGTTTTTT.

The chain has TRBV2 and TRBJ1-5; tentatively, D is TRBD1 (5 bases). Per germline, CDR1 SNHLY and CDR2 FYNNEI. The CDR3 runs 13 residues. V was clipped by 5 bases and J by 6 bases, with 11 bases between them. CDR3 bases: TGTGCCAGCAGTAAAGACAGTCCTCAGCCCCAGCATTTT. Translation gives CASSKDSPQPQHF.

The V and J genes are TRBV19 and TRBJ1-1; unclear D gene. This CDR3 has 14 amino acids. Germline V gene data show CDR1 as LNHDA and CDR2 as SQIVND (reference sequence). Trimming took off 6 bases at V and 5 bases at J, with 16 bases between the two ends. The CDR3 loop reads CASSARYRETEAFF. The CDR3 DNA follows: TGTGCCAGTAGCGCGAGGTACAGAGAAACTGAAGCTTTCTTT.

This chain connects TRBV5-1 to TRBJ1-2, with 10 bases fitting TRBD1. There are 15 residues in the CDR3. Germline V gene sequence: CDR1 SGHRS, CDR2 YFSETQ. V lost 4 bases to trimming and J lost 8 bases; unmatched junction nucleotides: 11. CDR3 sequence: CASSVPRDRGEGYTF. The CDR3, as DNA: TGCGCCAGCAGCGTACCCCGGGACAGGGGAGAAGGCTACACCTTC.

The genes are TRBV14 and TRBJ1-2, with D hard to call. Germline CDR1 SGHDN, CDR2 FVKESK. The CDR3 totals 14 residues. V lost 0 bases and J 4 bases, leaving 9 bases between the germline ends. The CDR3 region is CASSQDRETYGYTF. Here the CDR3 DNA reads TGTGCCAGCAGCCAAGATCGGGAAACCTATGGCTACACCTTC.

The genes are TRBV25-1 and TRBJ2-7, with D uncertain. This CDR3 has 16 amino acids. V lost 4 bases and J 4 bases, leaving 20 bases between the germline ends. Germline lookup yields CDR1 MGHDK and CDR2 SYGVNS. CDR3 DNA: TGTGCCAGCAGTGCGGCCGCAAAACTAAACAATTACGAGCAGTACTTC. It codes for CASSAAAKLNNYEQYF.

The V gene is TRBV6-5, the J gene TRBJ2-7; 10 bases match TRBD2. CDR1 is MNHEY and CDR2 is SVGAGI in the germline V gene. CDR3 length: 14 amino acids. V gave up 6 bases and J gave up 3 bases; unmatched junction bases: 5. CDR3 residues: CASSGASGGYEQYF. DNA of the CDR3: TGTGCCAGCAGCGGCGCTAGCGGGGGCTACGAGCAGTACTTC.

The J gene is TRBJ1-2, the V gene TRBV27; D might be TRBD1 (5 bases). Germline V gene sequence: CDR1 MNHEY, CDR2 SMNVEV (reference sequence). This CDR3 is 13 amino acids long. Trimming left V 3 bases short and J 5 bases short, with 10 bases between. This CDR3 is CASSFSRDYGYTF. The CDR3 DNA is TGTGCCAGCAGTTTTAGCAGGGATTATGGCTACACCTTC.

J is TRBJ2-2 and V is TRBV5-6; 13 bases line up with TRBD2. From germline, CDR1 is SGHDT and CDR2 YYEEEE. J was trimmed by 7 bases and V by 4 bases; bases with no gene match: 7. The CDR3 is made up of 16 amino acids. In nucleotides, the CDR3 is TGTGCCAGCAGCCGACTAGCGGGGGGCCTCGGCGGGGAGCTGTTTTTT. Protein product: CASSRLAGGLGGELFF.

The chain joins TRBV5-1 to TRBJ1-3; 8 bases align to TRBD1. V lost 4 bases, J lost 9 bases, and 6 bases stayed unmatched. CDR1 is SGHRS and CDR2 is YFSETQ in the germline V gene. The CDR3 is made up of 13 amino acids. The CDR3 protein is CASSIGTGPTIYF. The CDR3 DNA reads as TGCGCCAGCAGCATCGGGACAGGACCCACCATATATTTT.